The 24 T cell receptor beta chains below come from one sample, sequenced in a study of T cell changes during pregnancy in multiple sclerosis. The data were produced by immunoSEQ multiplex PCR, yet TCRdb's version contains in-frame clones alone and is incomplete. The repertoire holds around 67,000 clones, with 85% to 90% as singletons. This material consisted of peripheral blood, taken after pregnancy. The receptors come from a female donor in good health, enrolled as a control in a pregnancy study.

This clone occurred a few times. V gene TRBV19 combines with J gene TRBJ1-1; a weak D match, TRBD1 (5 bases). Trimming stripped 1 base from V and 4 bases from J, with 10 bases between. This CDR3 contains 14 residues. CDR1 is LNHDA, CDR2 SQIVND, per germline (reference sequence). The CDR3 DNA sequence: TGTGCCAGTAGTATAGGGCGGGGGAGCACTGAAGCTTTCTTT. It yields the protein CASSIGRGSTEAFF.

The chain couples TRBV5-4 to TRBJ2-1; 10 bases are a match to TRBD2. Germline V gene data show CDR1 as SGHNT and CDR2 as YYREEE (reference sequence). The junction had 7 bases not matched to a gene; V was cut back by 1 base and J by 3 bases. This CDR3 region has 17 residues. The CDR3, as DNA: TGTGCCAGCAGCTTGCTTGGTAGCGGGGGGAACTACAATGAGCAGTTCTTC. This encodes CASSLLGSGGNYNEQFF.

The gene calls are TRBV4-1 and TRBJ2-5; 7 bases match TRBD2. This CDR3 comprises 13 residues. Losses at the gene ends were 4 bases for V and 5 bases for J; bases not matched to a gene: 4. The germline CDR1 and CDR2 sequences are MGHRA and YSYEKL. CDR3 DNA: TGCGCCAGCAGCCCTCAGCGGGGCGAGACCCAGTACTTC. The encoded protein is CASSPQRGETQYF.

V is TRBV27 and J is TRBJ2-7; 9 bases map to TRBD1. With 7 bases clipped from V and 0 bases from J, the junction kept 4 bases outside the gene matches. CDR1 and CDR2 (germline): MNHEY, SMNVEV (reference sequence). This CDR3 has 14 amino acids. CDR3 sequence: CASKGTGSSYEQYF. CDR3 in DNA: TGTGCCAGCAAAGGGACAGGGAGCTCCTACGAGCAGTACTTC.

The V and J genes are TRBV5-6 and TRBJ2-1; D is unclear. The CDR3 has 13 residues. The V end lost 2 bases, the J end lost 4 bases, and 7 bases lay between the germline ends. Per the germline V gene, CDR1 is SGHDT and CDR2 is YYEEEE. The CDR3 coding sequence is TGTGCCAGCAGCTTTCGACAATACAATGAGCAGTTCTTC. This codes for CASSFRQYNEQFF.

This clone was observed a single time. The chain combines TRBV7-8 with TRBJ1-5; no reliable D call. V shed 1 base and J shed 4 bases, with 11 bases lying between them. Germline CDR1 and CDR2: SGHVS and FQNEAQ. The CDR3 totals 15 residues. The CDR3 coding sequence is TGTGCCAGCAGCTTAGTCTTTGGAGGAAATCAGCCCCAGCATTTT. Encoded protein: CASSLVFGGNQPQHF.

The sample holds one count of this clone. The chain carries TRBV12-2 and TRBJ1-2. TRBV12-2 represents a pseudogene. CDR3 length: 14 residues. CDR3: CASRLGGRNYGYTF. CDR3 coding DNA: TGTGCAAGTCGCTTAGGAGGGCGCAACTATGGCTACACCTTC.

This clone was counted only a few times. V and J are TRBV14 and TRBJ2-1, with D possibly matching TRBD1 (6 bases). The CDR3 is made up of 15 amino acids. V lost 1 base to trimming and J lost 5 bases, with 12 bases between them. Germline V lookup: CDR1 SGHDN, CDR2 FVKESK. DNA of the CDR3: TGTGCCAGCAGCCAAGTCCGGGACACGGACAATGAGCAGTTCTTC. Encoded protein: CASSQVRDTDNEQFF.

This rearrangement joins TRBV4-3 to TRBJ1-6; D remains unclear. Trimming stripped 1 base from V and 9 bases from J, with 16 bases between. CDR3 length equals 16 residues. Germline lookup yields CDR1 LGHNA and CDR2 YSLEER. This CDR3 is CASSQVGPVGSSPLHF. The CDR3 DNA follows: TGCGCCAGCAGCCAAGTCGGACCGGTGGGGAGTTCACCCCTCCACTTT.

The rearrangement uses TRBV7-9 and TRBJ2-7; 7 bases agree with TRBD1. The CDR3 consists of 14 residues. Trimming at V came to 2 bases and at J to 2 bases, leaving 3 bases not matched to a gene. CDR1 and CDR2 (germline): SEHNR, FQNEAQ (reference sequence). The CDR3 DNA sequence: TGTGCCAGCAGCTTATTTGGGACAGCCTACGAGCAGTACTTC. As protein: CASSLFGTAYEQYF.

The chain has TRBV4-1 and TRBJ1-2; 7 bases line up with TRBD1. The CDR3 runs to 14 residues. Germline trimming cut 3 bases from V and 4 bases from J; bases unmatched to any gene: 5. From germline, CDR1 is MGHRA and CDR2 YSYEKL. The CDR3 loop is CASSHRQGFYGYTF. DNA for the CDR3: TGCGCCAGCAGCCATCGACAGGGATTCTATGGCTACACCTTC.

The J gene is TRBJ2-7, the V gene TRBV5-4, with TRBD2 matching over 9 bases. CDR3 size: 13 residues. Per the germline V gene, CDR1 is SGHNT and CDR2 is YYREEE (reference sequence). V shed 3 bases, J shed 7 bases, and the junction held 5 bases outside the gene matches. The CDR3 reads CASSSITSGEQYF. CDR3 DNA sequence: TGTGCCAGCAGCTCAATTACTAGCGGGGAGCAGTACTTC.

The chain links TRBV27 to TRBJ2-2; D uncertain. Trimming left V 4 bases short and J 0 bases short, with 9 bases between. There are 15 residues in the CDR3. Per germline, CDR1 MNHEY and CDR2 SMNVEV (reference sequence). CDR3 in DNA: TGTGCCAGCAGTTATCAAATCCCGAACACCGGGGAGCTGTTTTTT. Protein: CASSYQIPNTGELFF.

J is TRBJ1-6 and V is TRBV5-6, with TRBD1 identical over 7 bases. Germline trimming cut 1 base from V and 5 bases from J; bases unmatched to any gene: 3. CDR3 length equals 15 residues. Germline values: CDR1 SGHDT, CDR2 YYEEEE. The CDR3 protein is CASSLRGQNNSPLHF. In DNA form, the CDR3 reads TGTGCCAGCAGCTTGAGGGGGCAGAATAATTCACCCCTCCACTTT.

This rearrangement joins TRBV5-1 to TRBJ2-3; D perhaps matches TRBD2 (6 bases). The CDR3 runs to 17 residues. The germline V gene encodes CDR1 SGHRS and CDR2 YFSETQ. V lost 2 bases and J lost 6, with 22 bases in between. The DNA for the CDR3 is TGCGCCAGCAGCTTAACCTCGCGGGGAACAGGAGGGGATACGCAGTATTTT. This sequence encodes CASSLTSRGTGGDTQYF.

V is TRBV29-1 and J is TRBJ2-2; no clear D gene. CDR3 length equals 13 residues. The germline V gene encodes CDR1 SQVTM and CDR2 ANQGSEA. Deletions cut 6 bases from V and 0 bases from J, with 8 bases between. The CDR3, as DNA: TGCAGCGTGGAAACAGCGAACACCGGGGAGCTGTTTTTT. Its translation: CSVETANTGELFF.

The V and J genes are TRBV2 and TRBJ2-2; TRBD2 matches at 11 bases. The junction had 6 bases not matched to a gene; V was cut back by 8 bases and J by 7 bases. The CDR3 is 14 residues long. Germline CDR1 reads SNHLY; CDR2 reads FYNNEI. CDR3 sequence (DNA): TGTGCCAGCGGTAGCGGGGGGGCGATCGGGGAGCTGTTTTTT. This translates into CASGSGGAIGELFF.

The chain couples TRBV27 to TRBJ2-1; 10 nucleotides align to TRBD2. J lost 2 bases, V lost 4 bases, and 5 bases had no gene match. Per germline, CDR1 MNHEY and CDR2 SMNVEV (reference sequence). The CDR3 covers 16 residues. The CDR3 DNA reads as TGTGCCAGCAGTTGGGGGACTAGCGCGGCCTACAATGAGCAGTTCTTC. Residues: CASSWGTSAAYNEQFF.

The genes are TRBV10-3 and TRBJ2-1; TRBD2 might be the D (5 bases). V lost 0 bases, J lost 7 bases, and 19 bases lay in between. The CDR3 runs 17 residues. CDR1 ENHRY and CDR2 SYGVKD come from the germline V gene. The CDR3 here is CAISESTRTRVRNEQFF. Written as DNA, the CDR3 is TGTGCCATCAGTGAGTCGACTCGTACTAGGGTTCGAAATGAGCAGTTCTTC.

The chain has TRBV5-6 and TRBJ2-5, with TRBD1 as a possible D gene (6 bases). The germline CDR1 and CDR2 sequences are SGHDT and YYEEEE. V shed 2 bases and J shed 1 base, with 21 bases lying between them. The CDR3 covers 18 residues. Written as DNA, the CDR3 is TGTGCCAGCAGCTTTGGGGTCTGGGCAGGGGCTGCCCAAGAGACCCAGTACTTC. Encoded protein: CASSFGVWAGAAQETQYF.

The V and J genes are TRBV5-1 and TRBJ2-3, with D possibly matching TRBD2 (7 bases). Trimming stripped 4 bases from V and 6 bases from J, with 21 bases between. The CDR3 consists of 16 residues. The germline gives CDR1 SGHRS, CDR2 YFSETQ. This chain's CDR3 is CASSRGGAGVGDTQYF. The DNA for the CDR3 is TGCGCCAGCAGCCGAGGGGGGGCCGGGGTAGGTGATACGCAGTATTTT.

This clone was seen only once. The chain has TRBV6-1 and TRBJ1-5, with 7 bases aligning to TRBD1. Germline values: CDR1 MNHNS, CDR2 SASEGT. The J segment lost 4 bases and the V segment lost 0 bases, leaving 6 bases of the junction unmatched. The CDR3 runs to 16 residues. The CDR3 loop is CASSEAGTVANQPQHF. The DNA of the CDR3 is TGTGCCAGCAGTGAAGCAGGGACAGTGGCAAATCAGCCCCAGCATTTT.

This clone was counted between two and nine times. The J gene is TRBJ1-1, the V gene TRBV19, with D unclear. Germline CDR1 and CDR2: LNHDA and SQIVND (reference sequence). This CDR3 spans 13 amino acids. V was trimmed by 6 bases and J by 5 bases, leaving 13 bases between them. The CDR3: CASRPATGTEAFF. In nucleotides, the CDR3 is TGTGCCAGTAGGCCGGCGACGGGGACTGAAGCTTTCTTT. Based on the CDR3 plus reference TRBV19 and TRBJ1-1, the full variable domain is DGGITQSPKYLFRKEGQNVTLSCEQNLNHDAMYWYRQDPGQGLRLIYYSQIVNDFQKGDIAEGYSVSREKKESFPLTVTSAQKNPTAFYLCASRPATGTEAFFGQGTRLTVV.

The chain combines TRBV7-2 with TRBJ1-2, with TRBD1 matching over 7 bases. CDR1 is SGHTA and CDR2 is FQGNSA in the germline V gene. The CDR3 extends over 14 amino acids. V was pared by 2 bases and J by 7 bases, with 7 bases of the junction left unmatched. The DNA for the CDR3 is TGTGCCAGCAGCTTATCACAGGGGATGGCTGGCTACACCTTC. This translates into CASSLSQGMAGYTF.